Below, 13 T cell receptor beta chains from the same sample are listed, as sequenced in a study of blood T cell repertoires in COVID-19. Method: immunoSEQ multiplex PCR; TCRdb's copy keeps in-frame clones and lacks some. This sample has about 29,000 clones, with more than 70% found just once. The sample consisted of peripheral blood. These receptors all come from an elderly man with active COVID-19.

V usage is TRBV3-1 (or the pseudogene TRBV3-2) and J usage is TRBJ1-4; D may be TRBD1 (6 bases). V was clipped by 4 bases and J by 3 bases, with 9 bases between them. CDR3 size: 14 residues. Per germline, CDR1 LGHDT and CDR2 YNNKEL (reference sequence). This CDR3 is CASSPDSSNEKLFF. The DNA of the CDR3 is TGTGCCAGCAGCCCGGACAGCTCTAATGAAAAACTGTTTTTT.

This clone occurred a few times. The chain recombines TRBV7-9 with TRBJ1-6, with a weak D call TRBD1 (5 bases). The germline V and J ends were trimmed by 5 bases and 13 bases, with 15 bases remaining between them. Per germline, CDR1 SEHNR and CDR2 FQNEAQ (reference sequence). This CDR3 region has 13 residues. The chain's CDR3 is CASSGDAGRPLHF. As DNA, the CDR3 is TGTGCCAGCAGCGGGGACGCTGGGAGGCCCCTCCACTTT. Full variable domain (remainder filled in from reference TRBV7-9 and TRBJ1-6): DTGVSQNPRHKITKRGQNVTFRCDPISEHNRLYWYRQTLGQGPEFLTYFQNEAQLEKSRLLSDRFSAERPKGSFSTLEIQRTEQGDSAMYLCASSGDAGRPLHFGNGTRLTVT.

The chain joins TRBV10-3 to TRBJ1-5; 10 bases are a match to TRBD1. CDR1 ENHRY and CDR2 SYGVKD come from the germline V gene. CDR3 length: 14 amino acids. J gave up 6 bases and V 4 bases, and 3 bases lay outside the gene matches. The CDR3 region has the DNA TGTGCCATCAGTGGACAGGGGGCTTCTCAGCCCCAGCATTTT. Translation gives CAISGQGASQPQHF.

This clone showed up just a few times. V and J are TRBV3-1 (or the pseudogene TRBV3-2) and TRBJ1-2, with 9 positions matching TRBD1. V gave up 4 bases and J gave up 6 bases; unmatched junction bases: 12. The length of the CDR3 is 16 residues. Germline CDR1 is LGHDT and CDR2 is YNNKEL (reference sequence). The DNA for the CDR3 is TGTGCCAGCAGCCGGAGACTTACCGGGACAGGGAATGGCTACACCTTC. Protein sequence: CASSRRLTGTGNGYTF.

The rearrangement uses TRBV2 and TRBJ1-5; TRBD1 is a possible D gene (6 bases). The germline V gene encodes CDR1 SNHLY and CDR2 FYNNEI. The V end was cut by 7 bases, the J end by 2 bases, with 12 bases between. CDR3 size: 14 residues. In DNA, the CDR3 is TGTGCCAGCAACGGGGGGGCAGGCAATCAGCCCCAGCATTTT. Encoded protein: CASNGGAGNQPQHF.

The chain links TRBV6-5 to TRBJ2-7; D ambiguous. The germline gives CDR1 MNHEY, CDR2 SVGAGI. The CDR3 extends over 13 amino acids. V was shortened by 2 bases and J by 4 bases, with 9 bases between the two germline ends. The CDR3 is CASSYRQAYEQYF. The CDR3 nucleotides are TGTGCCAGCAGTTACCGGCAAGCGTACGAGCAGTACTTC.

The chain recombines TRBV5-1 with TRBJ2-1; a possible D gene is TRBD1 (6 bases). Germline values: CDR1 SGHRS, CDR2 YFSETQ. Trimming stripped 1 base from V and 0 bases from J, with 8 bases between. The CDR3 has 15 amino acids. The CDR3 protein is CASSLRGFSYNEQFF. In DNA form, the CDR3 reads TGCGCCAGCAGCTTGAGGGGGTTCTCCTACAATGAGCAGTTCTTC.

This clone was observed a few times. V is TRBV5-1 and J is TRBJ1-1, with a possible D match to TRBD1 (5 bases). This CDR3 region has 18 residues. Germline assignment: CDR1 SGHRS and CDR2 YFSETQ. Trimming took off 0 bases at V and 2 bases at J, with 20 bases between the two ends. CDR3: CASSLGLLVQGYNTEAFF. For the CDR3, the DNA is TGCGCCAGCAGCTTGGGTTTGTTGGTCCAGGGTTACAACACTGAAGCTTTCTTT.

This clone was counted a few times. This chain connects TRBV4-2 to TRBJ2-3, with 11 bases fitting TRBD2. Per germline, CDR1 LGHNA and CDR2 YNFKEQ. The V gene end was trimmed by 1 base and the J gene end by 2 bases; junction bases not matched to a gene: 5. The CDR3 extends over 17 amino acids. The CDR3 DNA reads TGTGCCAGCAGCCAAGGGCGTAGCGGGGGGGTCACAGATACGCAGTATTTT. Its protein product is CASSQGRSGGVTDTQYF.

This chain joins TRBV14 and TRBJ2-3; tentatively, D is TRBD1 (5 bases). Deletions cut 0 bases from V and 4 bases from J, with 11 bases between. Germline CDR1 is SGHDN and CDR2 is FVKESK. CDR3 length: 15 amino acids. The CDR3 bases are TGTGCCAGCAGCCAAGATCTTCCCAGGGCAGATACGCAGTATTTT. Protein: CASSQDLPRADTQYF.

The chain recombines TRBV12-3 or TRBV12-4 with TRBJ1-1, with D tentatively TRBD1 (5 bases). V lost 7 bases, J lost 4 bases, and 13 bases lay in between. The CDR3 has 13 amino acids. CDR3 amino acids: CASNSYRGTEAFF. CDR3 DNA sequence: TGTGCCAGCAATTCCTATAGGGGCACTGAAGCTTTCTTT.

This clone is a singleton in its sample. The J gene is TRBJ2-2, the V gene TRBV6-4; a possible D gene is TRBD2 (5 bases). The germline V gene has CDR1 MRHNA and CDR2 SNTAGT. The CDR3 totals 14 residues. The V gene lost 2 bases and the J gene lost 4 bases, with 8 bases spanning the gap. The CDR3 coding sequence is TGTGCCAGCAGTGACGAGGGTCTCACCGGGGAGCTGTTTTTT. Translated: CASSDEGLTGELFF.

CDR3 sequence (DNA): TGTGCCAGCAGCTTGACAGGGGTTGGGGCCAACGTCCTGACTTTC. This gives the protein CASSLTGVGANVLTF. The chain carries TRBV7-9 and TRBJ2-6; 8 bases are shared with TRBD1. V lost 3 bases, J lost 3 bases, and 1 base stayed unmatched. Looked up from germline, CDR1 is SEHNR and CDR2 is FQNEAQ (reference sequence). CDR3 length: 15 amino acids.